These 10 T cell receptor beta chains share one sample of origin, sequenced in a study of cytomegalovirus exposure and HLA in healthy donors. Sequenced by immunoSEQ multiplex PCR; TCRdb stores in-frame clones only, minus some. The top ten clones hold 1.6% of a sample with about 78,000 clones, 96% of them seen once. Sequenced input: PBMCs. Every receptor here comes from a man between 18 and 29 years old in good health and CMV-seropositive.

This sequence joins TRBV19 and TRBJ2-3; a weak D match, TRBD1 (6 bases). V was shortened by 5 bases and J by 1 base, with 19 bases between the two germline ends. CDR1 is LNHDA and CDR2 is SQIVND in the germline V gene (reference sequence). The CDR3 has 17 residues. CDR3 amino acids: CASSPLLGASGTDTQYF. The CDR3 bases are TGTGCCAGTAGTCCTCTTCTGGGGGCTTCAGGCACAGATACGCAGTATTTT.

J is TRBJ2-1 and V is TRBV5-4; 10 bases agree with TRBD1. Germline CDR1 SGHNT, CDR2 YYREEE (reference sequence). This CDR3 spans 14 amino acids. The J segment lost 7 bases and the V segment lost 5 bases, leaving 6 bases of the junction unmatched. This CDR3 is CASRRQGASNEQFF. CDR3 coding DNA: TGTGCCAGCAGACGACAGGGGGCTAGTAATGAGCAGTTCTTC.

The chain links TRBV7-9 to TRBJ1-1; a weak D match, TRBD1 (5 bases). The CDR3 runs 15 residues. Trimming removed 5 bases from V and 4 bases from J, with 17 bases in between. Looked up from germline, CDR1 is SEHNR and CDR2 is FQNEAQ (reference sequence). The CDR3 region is CASSLPRARVTEAFF. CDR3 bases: TGTGCCAGCAGCCTCCCAAGGGCCAGGGTCACTGAAGCTTTCTTT.

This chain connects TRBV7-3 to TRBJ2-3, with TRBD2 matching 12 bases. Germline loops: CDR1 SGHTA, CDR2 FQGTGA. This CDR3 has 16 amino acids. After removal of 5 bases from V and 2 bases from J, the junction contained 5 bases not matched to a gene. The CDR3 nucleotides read TGTGCCAGCAGCCCTACTAGCGGGAGGCACACAGATACGCAGTATTTT. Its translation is CASSPTSGRHTDTQYF. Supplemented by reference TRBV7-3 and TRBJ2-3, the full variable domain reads GAGVSQTPSNKVTEKGKYVELRCDPISGHTALYWYRQSLGQGPEFLIYFQGTGAADDSGLPNDRFFAVRPEGSVSTLKIQRTERGDSAVYLCASSPTSGRHTDTQYFGPGTRLTVL.

The CDR3 region is CASSLRSSGTYEQYF. The CDR3 DNA sequence: TGCGCCAGCAGCTTGCGTTCTAGCGGAACCTACGAGCAGTACTTC. The V and J genes are TRBV5-1 and TRBJ2-7; TRBD2 agrees at 7 bases. Per the germline V gene, CDR1 is SGHRS and CDR2 is YFSETQ. The CDR3 is made up of 15 amino acids. V shed 1 base, J shed 2 bases, and the junction held 6 bases outside the gene matches.

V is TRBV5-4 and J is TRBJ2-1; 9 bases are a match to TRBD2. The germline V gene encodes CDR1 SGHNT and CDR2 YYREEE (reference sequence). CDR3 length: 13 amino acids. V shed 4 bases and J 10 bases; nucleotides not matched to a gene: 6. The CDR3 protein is CASSGREGREQFF. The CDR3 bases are TGTGCCAGCAGCGGGCGGGAGGGCCGGGAGCAGTTCTTC. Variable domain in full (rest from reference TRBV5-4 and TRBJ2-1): ETGVTQSPTHLIKTRGQQVTLRCSSQSGHNTVSWYQQALGQGPQFIFQYYREEENGRGNFPPRFSGLQFPNYSSELNVNALELDDSALYLCASSGREGREQFFGPGTRLTVL.

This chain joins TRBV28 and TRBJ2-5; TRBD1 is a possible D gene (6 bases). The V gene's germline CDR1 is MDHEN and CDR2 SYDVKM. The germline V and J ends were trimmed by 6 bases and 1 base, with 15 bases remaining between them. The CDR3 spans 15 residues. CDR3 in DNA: TGTGCCAGCAGGCTCACAGGGTCCCCCCAAGAGACCCAGTACTTC. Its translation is CASRLTGSPQETQYF.

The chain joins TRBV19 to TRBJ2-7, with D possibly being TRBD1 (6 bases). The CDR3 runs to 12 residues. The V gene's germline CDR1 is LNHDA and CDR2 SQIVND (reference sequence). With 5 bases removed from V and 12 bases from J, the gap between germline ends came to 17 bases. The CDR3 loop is CASSATGMRLYF. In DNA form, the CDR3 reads TGTGCCAGTAGTGCAACAGGGATGAGACTGTACTTC.

The CDR3 nucleotides read TGTGCCAGCAGTTTCGGGTTGACAGGCGAAAAACTGTTTTTT. It codes for CASSFGLTGEKLFF. The V and J genes are TRBV28 and TRBJ1-4, with D possibly matching TRBD1 (6 bases). The CDR3 consists of 14 residues. V was clipped by 3 bases and J by 8 bases, with 13 bases between them. Germline V CDR1 and CDR2: MDHEN, SYDVKM.

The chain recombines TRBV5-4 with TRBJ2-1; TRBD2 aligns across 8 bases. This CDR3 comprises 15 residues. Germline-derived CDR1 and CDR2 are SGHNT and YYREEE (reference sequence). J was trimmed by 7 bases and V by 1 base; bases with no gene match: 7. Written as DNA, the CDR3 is TGTGCCAGCAGCTTGACGGGACTAGTCTGGAATGAGCAGTTCTTC. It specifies CASSLTGLVWNEQFF.